The 11 T cell receptor beta chains reported below all come from one sample, sequenced in a study of PD-L1 blockade in urothelial cancer. The repertoire was sequenced with immunoSEQ multiplex PCR; TCRdb's copy has only in-frame clones and lacks some. The repertoire consists of more than 55,000 clones, with about 86% occurring once and the leading ten covering approximately 2.9%. This specimen was PBMCs, taken around atezolizumab (anti-PD-L1) treatment. All receptors derive from a man aged 45-60 years with urothelial cancer.

The J gene is TRBJ2-7, the V gene TRBV6-1, with 7 positions matching TRBD1. V lost 4 bases to trimming and J lost 4 bases; unmatched junction nucleotides: 10. CDR3 length equals 15 residues. The V gene's germline CDR1 is MNHNS and CDR2 SASEGT. The CDR3 DNA follows: TGTGCCAGCAGTGGACAACCCGGGACAGCATACGAGCAGTACTTC. It codes for CASSGQPGTAYEQYF.

The CDR3 sequence: CASSFREGARPQHF. The DNA for the CDR3 is TGTGCCAGCAGTTTTCGAGAGGGGGCACGCCCCCAGCATTTT. The J gene is TRBJ1-5, the V gene TRBV28; 7 bases are a match to TRBD1. Germline V gene sequence: CDR1 MDHEN, CDR2 SYDVKM. V lost 3 bases and J lost 10; bases outside the gene matches: 9. This CDR3 contains 14 residues. The entire variable domain, with the rest obtained from reference TRBV28 and TRBJ1-5, is as follows: DVKVTQSSRYLVKRTGEKVFLECVQDMDHENMFWYRQDPGLGLRLIYFSYDVKMKEKGDIPEGYSVSREKKERFSLILESASTNQTSMYLCASSFREGARPQHFGDGTRLSIL.

V gene TRBV5-1 combines with J gene TRBJ2-1, with TRBD2 matching over 12 bases. Germline CDR1 is SGHRS and CDR2 is YFSETQ. The CDR3 runs 14 residues. Unmatched junction bases numbered 2, after V lost 7 bases and J lost 3 bases. The chain's CDR3 is CASQTSGGYNEQFF. For the CDR3, the DNA is TGCGCCAGCCAGACTAGCGGGGGCTACAATGAGCAGTTCTTC.

The genes are TRBV5-1 and TRBJ2-7; TRBD1 aligns across 8 bases. The ends lost 0 bases at V and 7 bases at J; junction bases unmatched: 3. Germline CDR1 is SGHRS and CDR2 is YFSETQ. CDR3 size: 13 residues. CDR3 DNA sequence: TGCGCCAGCAGCTTGGGACAGGGGCAAGAGCAGTACTTC. Translation: CASSLGQGQEQYF.

This clone was counted only a few times. The chain joins TRBV6-1 to TRBJ1-2; the match to TRBD1 covers 7 bases. V shed 6 bases and J 2 bases; nucleotides not matched to a gene: 3. The CDR3 runs 13 residues. CDR1 and CDR2 from the germline V gene are MNHNS and SASEGT. The CDR3 nucleotides are TGTGCCAGCAGGTTGACAGGGAACTATGGCTACACCTTC. It translates to CASRLTGNYGYTF.

The CDR3 nucleotides are TGTGCCAGCCGTACTCAGGGGCCAGTTCAGCCCCAGCATTTT. The encoded protein is CASRTQGPVQPQHF. V usage is TRBV6-6 and J usage is TRBJ1-5; possible D gene TRBD1, 6 bases. This CDR3 comprises 14 residues. Germline V gene data show CDR1 as MNHNY and CDR2 as SVGAGI (reference sequence). Trimming removed 8 bases from V and 6 bases from J, with 17 bases in between.

The chain is built from TRBV6-1 and TRBJ1-3; 9 bases map to TRBD1. J was trimmed by 8 bases and V by 4 bases; bases with no gene match: 6. CDR1 and CDR2 (germline): MNHNS, SASEGT. This CDR3 comprises 14 residues. The CDR3, as DNA: TGTGCCAGCAGTGCGGCGGACAGGGGTGACACCATATATTTT. This encodes CASSAADRGDTIYF.

This clone was seen a single time. The CDR3 region is CASSLSLAAKNIQYF. CDR3 coding DNA: TGTGCCAGCAGTTTATCTCTAGCAGCCAAAAACATTCAGTACTTC. The rearrangement uses TRBV28 and TRBJ2-4; a weak D match, TRBD2 (5 bases). CDR3 length: 15 amino acids. Trimming pared 1 base from V and 0 bases from J, leaving 7 bases between. The germline V gene encodes CDR1 MDHEN and CDR2 SYDVKM. The variable domain in full, completed from reference TRBV28 and TRBJ2-4, reads DVKVTQSSRYLVKRTGEKVFLECVQDMDHENMFWYRQDPGLGLRLIYFSYDVKMKEKGDIPEGYSVSREKKERFSLILESASTNQTSMYLCASSLSLAAKNIQYFGAGTRLSVL.

The chain couples TRBV6-5 to TRBJ1-6, with D possibly matching TRBD1 (5 bases). The CDR3 covers 15 residues. Germline CDR1 and CDR2: MNHEY and SVGAGI. Trimming left V 4 bases short and J 5 bases short, with 12 bases between. The CDR3 DNA follows: TGTGCCAGCAGTTCCAGGGTGATAAATAATTCACCCCTCCACTTT. The encoded protein is CASSSRVINNSPLHF.

The rearrangement links TRBV10-3 to TRBJ2-7, with 11 bases lining up with TRBD2. Trimming at V came to 4 bases and at J to 7 bases, leaving 6 bases not matched to a gene. Germline V CDR1 and CDR2: ENHRY, SYGVKD. CDR3 length: 14 residues. CDR3 coding DNA: TGTGCCATCAGTGTAGCGGGAGGGCCTGGGGAGCAGTACTTC. This translates into CAISVAGGPGEQYF.

The rearrangement joins TRBV30 to TRBJ1-2, with D unclear. The V and J ends lost 1 base and 2 bases respectively, with 8 bases between them. The CDR3 spans 13 residues. The germline V gene has CDR1 GTSNPN and CDR2 SVGIG (reference sequence). The CDR3 bases are TGTGCCTGGAGTGGTCAGTCCAACTATGGCTACACCTTC. It is translated as CAWSGQSNYGYTF.